This T cell receptor beta chain was captured by sequencing in a study of blood T cell repertoires in COVID-19. Overall study context: Italy, Spain and the United States were the sources of the convalescent and acute COVID-19 samples. PBMCs, B-cell-depleted T cells, or T cells were the source of the cDNA or gDNA that made up the material.

The length of the CDR3 is 15 residues. V trimming: 6 bases; J trimming: 2 bases; junction bases outside the gene matches: 9. The germline V gene has CDR1 SGHTA and CDR2 FQGTGA. Adults between roughly 18 and 89 years of age took part from about 24 US areas. In Cohort 3, a recovered donor had either two negative PCRs, clearance, or symptom resolution. Data came from immunoSEQ multiplex PCR; TCRdb stores just in-frame clones and leaves some out. The sample has fewer than 350,000 clones, 70% to 90% seen once. The chain has TRBV7-3 and TRBJ2-7; 8 bases line up with TRBD2. The source material was PBMCs or T cells enriched from blood (not recorded which). The TCR was taken from a young woman who had recovered from COVID-19. The CDR3 coding sequence is TGTGCCAGCAGTCCCGGACTAGCCCCAACCTACGAGCAGTACTTC. The encoded protein is CASSPGLAPTYEQYF.